These T cell receptor beta chains were read from a single sample in a study of OX40 agonist ivuxolimab in advanced cancers. Using immunoSEQ multiplex PCR, the repertoire was profiled, and TCRdb retains in-frame clones only, with some absent. The sample contains roughly 69,000 clones, more than 75% of which appear only once. The material was CD4+ or CD8+ T cells sorted from blood, obtained in a trial of the OX40 agonist ivuxolimab. The origin of the receptors is an adult with an advanced solid tumor such as melanoma, head and neck, liver or kidney cancer. Each CDR3 is given with its conserved first and last residue. D genes are given only for firm matches. Size values are once, few and many counts, or a class for expanded clones, and some rows have none.

TRBJ2-4	NA	TRBV5-6	NA	11	CASSLQNIQYF	TGTGCCAGCAGCCTGCAAAACATTCAGTACTTC
TRBJ1-1	NA	TRBV11-2	NA	14	CASSPRQANTEAFF	TGTGCCAGCAGCCCGCGACAGGCGAACACTGAAGCTTTCTTT
TRBJ2-2	NA	TRBV19	NA	14	CASSIVGPTGELFF	TGTGCCAGTAGTATAGTGGGGCCCACCGGGGAGCTGTTTTTT
TRBJ1-3	NA	TRBV28	NA	15	CASSPILASGNTIYF	TGTGCCAGCAGTCCGATATTAGCCTCTGGAAACACCATATATTTT
TRBJ1-1	NA	TRBV28	NA	15	CASSYSGQLNTEAFF	TGTGCCAGCAGTTACTCTGGGCAGTTGAACACTGAAGCTTTCTTT
TRBJ2-7	NA	TRBV5-1	TRBD2	13	CASSSGGPTEQYF	TGCGCCAGCAGCTCGGGGGGGCCGACCGAGCAGTACTTC
TRBJ2-7	few	TRBV19	NA	12	CASTGKSYEQYF	TGTGCCAGTACCGGGAAATCCTACGAGCAGTACTTC
TRBJ2-3	NA	TRBV7-2	NA	14	CASSPTGPHFTQYF	TGTGCCAGCAGCCCCACCGGACCCCATTTTACGCAGTATTTT
TRBJ1-6	NA	TRBV6-1	TRBD1	15	CASIIFDRENSPLHF	TGTGCCAGCATCATATTTGACAGGGAAAATTCACCCCTCCACTTT
TRBJ1-2	NA	TRBV28	NA	12	CASSWGSYGYTF	TGTGCCAGCAGTTGGGGTAGCTATGGCTACACCTTC
TRBJ2-5	NA	TRBV28	TRBD1	15	CASSLRGTGGETQYF	TGTGCCAGCAGTTTAAGGGGGACAGGGGGTGAGACCCAGTACTTC
TRBJ2-5	NA	TRBV5-1	NA	12	CASSPEGETQYF	TGCGCCAGCAGCCCGGAAGGGGAGACCCAGTACTTC
TRBJ2-1	NA	TRBV5-5	TRBD1	14	CASRPGQGRNEQFF	TGTGCCAGCAGACCGGGACAGGGGAGAAATGAGCAGTTCTTC
TRBJ2-1	NA	TRBV11-1	NA	16	CASSLGSGGAYNEQFF	TGTGCCAGCAGCTTGGGATCAGGGGGGGCCTACAATGAGCAGTTCTTC
TRBJ2-1	NA	TRBV28	TRBD2	16	CASSPTGTSGTNEQFF	TGTGCCAGCAGTCCCACCGGGACTAGCGGGACCAATGAGCAGTTCTTC
TRBJ1-1	NA	TRBV18	NA	11	CASSPDTAAFF	TGTGCCAGCTCACCGGACACTGCGGCTTTCTTT
TRBJ2-7	NA	TRBV7-3	NA	13	CASSSDRGNEQYF	TGTGCCAGCAGCTCGGATCGGGGGAACGAGCAGTACTTC
TRBJ1-1	NA	TRBV10-3	TRBD1	13	CAISLTGGTEAFF	TGTGCCATCAGCTTAACAGGGGGCACTGAAGCTTTCTTT
TRBJ2-1	NA	TRBV9	TRBD2	16	CASSPNLAGAYNEQFF	TGTGCCAGCAGCCCCAACCTAGCGGGGGCCTACAATGAGCAGTTCTTC
TRBJ2-7	NA	TRBV6-5	NA	15	CASSQFRQVPYEQYF	TGTGCCAGCAGTCAGTTCCGACAAGTTCCCTACGAGCAGTACTTC
TRBJ2-5	NA	TRBV9	NA	12	CASSVGGETQYF	TGTGCCAGCAGCGTAGGCGGAGAGACCCAGTACTTC
TRBJ2-7	once	TRBV11-3	TRBD1	15	CASSLVRGQGHEQYF	TGTGCCAGCAGCTTAGTCCGGGGACAGGGCCACGAGCAGTACTTC
TRBJ1-5	few	TRBV2	TRBD1	15	CASRGQGFSNQPQHF	TGTGCCAGCAGGGGACAGGGGTTTAGTAATCAGCCCCAGCATTTT
TRBJ2-2	once	TRBV19	NA	15	CASKGVDALTGELFF	TGTGCCAGTAAGGGGGTTGACGCCTTGACCGGGGAGCTGTTTTTT
TRBJ2-1	NA	TRBV6-1	NA	16	CASSERGGGTYNEQFF	TGTGCCAGCAGTGAACGAGGCGGAGGGACCTACAATGAGCAGTTCTTC
TRBJ1-1	NA	TRBV30	TRBD1	14	CAWSEGQADTEAFF	TGTGCCTGGAGTGAGGGACAGGCCGACACTGAAGCTTTCTTT
TRBJ1-3	NA	TRBV18	NA	14	CASSPRESGNTIYF	TGTGCCAGCTCACCACGCGAATCTGGAAACACCATATATTTT
TRBJ1-2	NA	TRBV28	NA	14	CASSGGERGYGYTF	TGTGCCAGCAGTGGGGGGGAAAGGGGCTATGGCTACACCTTC
TRBJ1-6	NA	TRBV7-9	TRBD1	14	CASSSTGLYSPLHF	TGTGCCAGCAGCTCGACAGGGTTGTATTCACCCCTCCACTTT
TRBJ1-6	few	TRBV2	TRBD1	13	CASEDRGQVPLHF	TGTGCCAGCGAGGACAGGGGGCAGGTCCCCCTCCACTTT
TRBJ1-6	NA	TRBV6-5	NA	16	CASSYAGDAYNSPLHF	TGTGCCAGCAGTTACGCAGGGGACGCCTATAATTCACCCCTCCACTTT
TRBJ1-2	NA	TRBV7-9	NA	14	CASSLRTLNYGYTF	TGTGCCAGCAGCTTAAGGACATTAAACTATGGCTACACCTTC
TRBJ1-2	once	TRBV18	TRBD1	15	CASSPGPGQPYGYTF	TGTGCCAGCTCACCAGGTCCGGGACAGCCTTATGGCTACACCTTC
TRBJ1-1	NA	TRBV28	NA	13	CASSLGSRTEAFF	TGTGCCAGCAGTTTAGGATCGCGGACTGAAGCTTTCTTT
TRBJ1-2	NA	TRBV9	TRBD1	15	CASSLQGAANYGYTF	TGTGCCAGCAGCCTACAGGGGGCAGCTAACTATGGCTACACCTTC
TRBJ2-1	NA	TRBV7-8	NA	11	CASSYTNEQFF	TGTGCCAGCAGCTATACAAATGAGCAGTTCTTC
TRBJ1-5	few	TRBV30	NA	14	CAWSVKQKNQPQHF	TGTGCCTGGAGTGTAAAACAGAAGAATCAGCCCCAGCATTTT
TRBJ2-1	NA	TRBV7-2	TRBD1	16	CASSFRSGTGYNEQFF	TGTGCCAGCAGCTTTCGGTCTGGGACAGGCTACAATGAGCAGTTCTTC
TRBJ1-2	NA	TRBV11-2	NA	12	CASSSGTKYYTF	TGTGCCAGCAGCTCCGGGACAAAATACTACACCTTC
TRBJ1-2	NA	TRBV18	TRBD1	16	CASSPPQGQGSYGYTF	TGTGCCAGCTCACCACCCCAAGGACAGGGGAGCTATGGCTACACCTTC
TRBJ1-6	NA	TRBV27	NA	13	CASSPSRNSPLHF	TGTGCCAGCAGTCCCTCGAGGAATTCACCCCTCCACTTT
TRBJ1-1	few	TRBV7-3	NA	17	CASSLVVLGSGFTEAFF	TGTGCCAGCAGCTTAGTAGTGTTGGGTTCGGGGTTCACTGAAGCTTTCTTT
TRBJ2-2	NA	TRBV11-2	NA	15	CASSTLQGNTGELFF	TGTGCCAGCAGCACTTTACAGGGCAACACCGGGGAGCTGTTTTTT
TRBJ2-7	NA	TRBV28	TRBD1	15	CASSKTGVSSYEQYF	TGTGCCAGCAGCAAGACAGGGGTTAGCTCCTACGAGCAGTACTTC
TRBJ1-1	NA	TRBV6-4	NA	13	CASSETENTEAFF	TGTGCCAGCAGTGAAACCGAGAACACTGAAGCTTTCTTT
TRBJ2-5	NA	TRBV11-2	TRBD1	16	CASSKRQTGMGETQYF	TGTGCCAGCAGCAAACGGCAGACAGGGATGGGCGAGACCCAGTACTTC
TRBJ2-7	NA	TRBV6-5	NA	15	CASRDSADGTYEQYF	TGTGCCAGCAGAGACAGTGCCGATGGGACCTACGAGCAGTACTTC
TRBJ1-1	NA	TRBV4-3	NA	15	CASSQHSGFNTEAFF	TGCGCCAGCAGCCAGCACTCTGGGTTCAACACTGAAGCTTTCTTT
TRBJ1-5	few	TRBV10-3	NA	15	CAISEGDSSNQPQHF	TGTGCCATCAGTGAAGGCGACAGTTCCAATCAGCCCCAGCATTTT
TRBJ2-2	NA	TRBV2	NA	15	CASSAGFSNTGELFF	TGTGCCAGCAGTGCAGGGTTCTCGAACACCGGGGAGCTGTTTTTT
TRBJ1-1	NA	TRBV6-1	TRBD1	14	CAIDDRDWSTEAFF	TGTGCCATCGACGACAGGGATTGGAGCACTGAAGCTTTCTTT
TRBJ1-1	NA	TRBV12-2	NA	17	CASRLVTGGLRNTEAFF	TGTGCAAGTCGCTTAGTCACAGGGGGCCTTCGGAACACTGAAGCTTTCTTT